The subject of this entry is one T cell receptor beta chain. Its matching antigen is unknown. The V gene's germline CDR1 is MDHEN and CDR2 SYDVKM. Trimming cost V 7 bases and J 0 bases; bases outside gene matches: 2. CDR3 length equals 14 residues. This sample is drawn from a study of cytomegalovirus exposure and HLA in healthy donors. Findings and limits, study-wide: Both high specificity and high sensitivity reportedly marked the classifier's diagnosis of cytomegalovirus status. Specific recognition of CMV antigens was confirmed in vitro for three chains (all CMV-associated). There were some public TCRs occurring in many donors, but most TCR sequences were rare. There were around 160 TCR beta chains listed as cytomegalovirus-associated.

Assay used: immunoSEQ multiplex PCR; TCRdb lists only in-frame clones, some missing. The sample includes 75,000 to 95,000 clones, around 96% seen only once; the top ten take less than 0.8%. The chain carries TRBV28 and TRBJ2-7; 11 nucleotides line up with TRBD2. The clonotype originates from a man between 18 and 29 years old in good health and CMV-seronegative. The sequencing sample was made of PBMCs. The CDR3 region is CASILAGGSYEQYF. In nucleotides, the CDR3 is TGTGCCAGCATTCTAGCGGGAGGCTCCTACGAGCAGTACTTC.